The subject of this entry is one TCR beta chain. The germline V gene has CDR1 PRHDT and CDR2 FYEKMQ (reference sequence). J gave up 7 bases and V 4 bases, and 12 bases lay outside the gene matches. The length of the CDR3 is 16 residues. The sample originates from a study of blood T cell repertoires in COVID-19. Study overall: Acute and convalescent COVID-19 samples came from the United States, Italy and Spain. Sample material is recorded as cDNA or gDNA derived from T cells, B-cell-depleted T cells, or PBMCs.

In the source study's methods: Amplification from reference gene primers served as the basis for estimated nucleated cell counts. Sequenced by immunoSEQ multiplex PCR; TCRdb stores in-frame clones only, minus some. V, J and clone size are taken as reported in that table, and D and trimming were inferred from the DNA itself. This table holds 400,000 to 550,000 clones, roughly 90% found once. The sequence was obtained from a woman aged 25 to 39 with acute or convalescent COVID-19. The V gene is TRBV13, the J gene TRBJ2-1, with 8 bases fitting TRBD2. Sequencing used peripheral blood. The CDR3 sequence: CASSWSGARGANEQFF. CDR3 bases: TGTGCCAGCAGCTGGTCGGGCGCGCGGGGGGCGAATGAGCAGTTCTTC.